This T cell receptor beta chain derives from a study of response to subunit inactivated influenza vaccine (dated by TCRdb to about 2018). Describing the broader study: Deep quantitative T cell receptor repertoire profiling was used in the study to track responses to a trivalent subunit inactivated influenza vaccine.

Comment on this clonotype: Its recognized antigen is unknown. No base-level quality is on record; no much larger clone is a single base apart.

Library creation used RT-PCR. Sequencer: Illumina HiSeq 2500. The raw public reads went through TCRdb reprocessing: fastp at Q25, MiXCR clone calling, in-frame beta chains kept. All rows with the same CDR3 protein become a single entry with the most common DNA and genes. Here the sample has roughly 650,000 distinct CDR3 sequences; approximately 15% occur a single time. Around 10% of the sample belongs to the ten largest clones. The study at large found these results: It was suggested by the authors that each seasonal influenza vaccination may recruit only a limited number of new T cells.

CDR1 and CDR2 (SQVTM, ANQGSEA) derive from the germline V gene. The CDR3 spans 14 residues, from the cysteine through the phenylalanine. The retained sequence is limited to the CDR3, 42 bases, with the frame set at the first base. V is pruned by 6 bases and J by 4 bases, leaving 5 bases of the junction without a gene match. The source was PBMCs from blood, collected roughly 13 days after vaccination. The source of this sequence is a middle-aged man who received an inactivated influenza vaccine. Donor details come from another sample of the same person, matched by shared clones. This chain joins TRBV29-1 to TRBJ2-7, and 14 junction bases match TRBD2. Here is the DNA: TGCAGCGTCGGGACTAGCGGGGGAAGATACGAGCAGTACTTC. This yields the protein CSVGTSGGRYEQYF.